What follows describes a single T cell receptor beta chain. A junction end diverges from the germline sequence, so it may reflect a read error. CDR1 is SEHNR and CDR2 is FQNEAQ in the germline V gene (reference sequence). This CDR3 is 15 amino acids long. This record belongs to a study of T cells in Graves' hyperthyroidism and ophthalmopathy. Authors of the study amplified TCR beta CDR3 regions from RNA transcripts. Primed by the HTBI set, a first-round RT-PCR was run on the TCR CDR3. TCRdb reprocessed the multiplex PCR reads with MiXCR, giving one entry per CDR3 protein. The sample shows roughly 100,000 distinct CDR3 sequences, roughly 44% of them seen only once.

This receptor was obtained from a man aged 40-50 years with Graves' hyperthyroidism. This sequence joins TRBV7-9 and TRBJ1-2; 7 bases agree with TRBD1. The sequencing sample was made of blood. The CDR3: CASSLGRTGRCGYTF. For the CDR3, the DNA is TGCGCCAGCAGCTTGGGGAGGACAGGCCGCTGTGGCTACACCTTC.